The sequence of this T cell receptor beta chain was determined in a study of CD8 T cells in Susac syndrome. Random hexamers served to reverse transcribe roughly 0.45 to 1 ug RNA. TCRdb fed the immunoSEQ multiplex PCR reads into MiXCR, producing one record per CDR3 protein. The sample has roughly 130,000 distinct CDR3 sequences; 85% to 95% are singletons. The V end was cut by 1 base, the J end by 4 bases, with 12 bases between. This CDR3 has 14 amino acids. The V gene's germline CDR1 is SGDLS and CDR2 YYNGEE. Source material: CD4+ T cells from PBMCs. The sequence was collected from a human donor with multiple sclerosis. This rearrangement joins TRBV9 to TRBJ2-7, with D perhaps matching TRBD2 (5 bases). The CDR3 loop is CASSVSGGSYEQYF. CDR3 DNA: TGTGCCAGCAGCGTATCTGGAGGATCGTACGAGCAGTACTTC.